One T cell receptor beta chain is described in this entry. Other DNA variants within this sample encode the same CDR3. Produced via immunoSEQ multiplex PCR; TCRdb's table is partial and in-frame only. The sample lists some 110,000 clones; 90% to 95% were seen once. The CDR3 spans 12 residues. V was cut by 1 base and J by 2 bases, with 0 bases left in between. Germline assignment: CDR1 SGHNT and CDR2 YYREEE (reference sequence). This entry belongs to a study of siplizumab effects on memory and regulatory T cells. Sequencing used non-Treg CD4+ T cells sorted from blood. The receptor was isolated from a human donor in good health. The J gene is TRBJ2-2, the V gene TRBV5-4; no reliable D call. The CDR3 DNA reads TGTGCCAGCAGCTTGAACACCGGGGAGCTGTTTTTT. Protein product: CASSLNTGELFF.